This T cell receptor (beta chain) was sequenced during a study of blood T cell repertoires in COVID-19. Whole-study context: The samples span acute and convalescent COVID-19 from the United States, Italy and Spain. Sample material is recorded as cDNA or gDNA derived from T cells, B-cell-depleted T cells, or PBMCs.

Germline loops: CDR1 LGHDT, CDR2 YNNKEL (reference sequence). This CDR3 comprises 14 residues. V gave up 0 bases and J gave up 6 bases, with 10 bases separating them. In the study's own analysis: Counts of nucleated cells, estimated from reference gene primer amplification, were obtained. Measured with immunoSEQ multiplex PCR; TCRdb has only the in-frame clones, and not every one. That table furnishes V, J and clone size, whereas the DNA furnished D and trimming. The data show roughly 170,000 clones, with approximately 85% seen just once and 8.1% held by the top ten. Sequenced input: peripheral blood. This TCR came from a woman aged 60-75 years with COVID-19, enrolled during active disease. The chain couples TRBV3-1 (or the pseudogene TRBV3-2) to TRBJ2-3, with D possibly matching TRBD2 (6 bases). Written as DNA, the CDR3 is TGTGCCAGCAGCCAAGATCGGGGGATCGATACGCAGTATTTT. Translating it yields CASSQDRGIDTQYF.